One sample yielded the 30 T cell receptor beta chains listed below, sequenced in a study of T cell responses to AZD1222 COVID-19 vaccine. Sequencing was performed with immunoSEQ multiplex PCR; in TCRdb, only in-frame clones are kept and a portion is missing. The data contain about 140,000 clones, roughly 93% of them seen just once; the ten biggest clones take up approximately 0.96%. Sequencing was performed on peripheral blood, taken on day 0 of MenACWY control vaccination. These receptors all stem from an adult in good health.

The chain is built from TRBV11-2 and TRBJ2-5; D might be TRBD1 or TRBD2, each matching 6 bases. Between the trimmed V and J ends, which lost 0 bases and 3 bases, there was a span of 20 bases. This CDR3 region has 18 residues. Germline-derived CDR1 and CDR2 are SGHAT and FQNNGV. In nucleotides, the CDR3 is TGTGCCAGCAGCTTAGATCGGCAGGGTTGGGGGGCCGAAGAGACCCAGTACTTC. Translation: CASSLDRQGWGAEETQYF.

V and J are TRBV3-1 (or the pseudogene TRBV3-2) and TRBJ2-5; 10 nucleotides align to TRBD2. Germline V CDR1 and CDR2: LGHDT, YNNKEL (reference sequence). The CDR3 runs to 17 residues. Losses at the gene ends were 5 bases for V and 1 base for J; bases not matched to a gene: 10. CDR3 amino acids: CASSSFSGRVFQETQYF. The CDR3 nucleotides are TGTGCCAGCAGCTCCTTCAGCGGGAGGGTTTTCCAAGAGACCCAGTACTTC.

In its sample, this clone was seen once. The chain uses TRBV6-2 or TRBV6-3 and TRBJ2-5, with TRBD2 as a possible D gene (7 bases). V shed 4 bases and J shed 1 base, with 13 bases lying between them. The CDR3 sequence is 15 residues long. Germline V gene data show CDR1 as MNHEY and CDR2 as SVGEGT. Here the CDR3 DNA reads TGTGCCAGCAGTTCGGGGGGCGTCGTCCAAGAGACCCAGTACTTC. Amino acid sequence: CASSSGGVVQETQYF.

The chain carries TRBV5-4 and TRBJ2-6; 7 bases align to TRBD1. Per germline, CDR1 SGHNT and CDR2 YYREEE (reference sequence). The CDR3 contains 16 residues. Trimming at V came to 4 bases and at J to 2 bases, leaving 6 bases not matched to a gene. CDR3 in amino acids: CASSTRGLAGANVLTF. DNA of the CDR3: TGTGCCAGCAGCACCAGGGGGTTGGCTGGGGCCAACGTCCTGACTTTC.

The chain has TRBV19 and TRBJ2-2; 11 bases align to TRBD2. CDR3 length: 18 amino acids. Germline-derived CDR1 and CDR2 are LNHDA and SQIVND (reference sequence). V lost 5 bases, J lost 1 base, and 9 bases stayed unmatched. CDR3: CASSLLAGGILNTGELFF. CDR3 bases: TGTGCCAGTAGTTTGCTAGCGGGGGGTATCTTGAACACCGGGGAGCTGTTTTTT.

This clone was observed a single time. The CDR3 nucleotides are TGTGCCAGCAGCCCGCTTCCTAGCGGGAGGGAGACCCAGTACTTC. Translation: CASSPLPSGRETQYF. The chain uses TRBV7-3 and TRBJ2-5; TRBD2 matches 11 bases. This CDR3 has 15 amino acids. In germline, CDR1 is SGHTA, CDR2 FQGTGA. The V and J ends lost 5 bases and 5 bases, in that order; junction bases with no gene match: 7.

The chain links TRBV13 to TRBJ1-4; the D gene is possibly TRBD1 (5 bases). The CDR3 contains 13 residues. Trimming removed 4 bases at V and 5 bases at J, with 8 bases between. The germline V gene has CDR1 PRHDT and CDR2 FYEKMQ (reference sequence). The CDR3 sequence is CASSWGSNEKLFF. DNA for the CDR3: TGTGCCAGCAGCTGGGGCAGCAATGAAAAACTGTTTTTT. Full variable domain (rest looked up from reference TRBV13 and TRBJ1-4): AAGVIQSPRHLIKEKRETATLKCYPIPRHDTVYWYQQGPGQDPQFLISFYEKMQSDKGSIPDRFSAQQFSDYHSELNMSSLELGDSALYFCASSWGSNEKLFFGSGTQLSVL.

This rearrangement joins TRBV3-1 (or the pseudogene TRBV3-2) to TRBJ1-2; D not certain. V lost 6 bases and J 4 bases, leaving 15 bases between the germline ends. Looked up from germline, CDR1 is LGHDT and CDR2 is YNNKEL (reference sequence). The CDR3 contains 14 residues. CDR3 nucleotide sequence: TGTGCCAGCAGTCTTTCGACGGCGAGCTATGGCTACACCTTC. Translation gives CASSLSTASYGYTF.

In DNA form, the CDR3 reads TGTGCCAGCAGCCAAACAGGGAAGAGCGGCTACACCTTC. Amino acids: CASSQTGKSGYTF. This sequence joins TRBV3-1 (or the pseudogene TRBV3-2) and TRBJ1-2; tentative D call: TRBD1 (6 bases). V lost 2 bases and J lost 8, with 12 bases in between. The CDR3 is 13 residues long. Germline CDR1 is LGHDT and CDR2 is YNNKEL (reference sequence).

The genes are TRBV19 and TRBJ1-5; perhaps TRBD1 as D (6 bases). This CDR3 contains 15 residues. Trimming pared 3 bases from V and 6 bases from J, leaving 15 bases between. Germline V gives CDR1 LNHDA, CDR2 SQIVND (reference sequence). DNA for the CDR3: TGTGCCAGTAGTATTTCTCCGGGGGCGGGTCAGCCCCAGCATTTT. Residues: CASSISPGAGQPQHF.

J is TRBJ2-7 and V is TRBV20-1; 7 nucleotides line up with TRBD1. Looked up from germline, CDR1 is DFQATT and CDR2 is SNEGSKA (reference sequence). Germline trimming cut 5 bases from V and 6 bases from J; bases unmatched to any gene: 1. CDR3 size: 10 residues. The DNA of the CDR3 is TGCAGTGCTCGACAGGGCGAGCAGTACTTC. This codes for CSARQGEQYF.

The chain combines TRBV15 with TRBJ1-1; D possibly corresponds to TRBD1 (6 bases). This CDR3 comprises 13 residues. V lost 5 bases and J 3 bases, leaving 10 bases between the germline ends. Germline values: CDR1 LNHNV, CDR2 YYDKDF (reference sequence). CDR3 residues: CATSLRGDTEAFF. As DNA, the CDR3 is TGTGCCACCAGCCTCAGGGGAGACACTGAAGCTTTCTTT.

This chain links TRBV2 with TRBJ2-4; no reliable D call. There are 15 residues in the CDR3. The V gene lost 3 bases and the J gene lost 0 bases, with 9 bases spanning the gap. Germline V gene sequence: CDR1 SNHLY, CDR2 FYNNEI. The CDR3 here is CASSETTLAKNIQYF. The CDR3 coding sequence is TGTGCCAGCAGTGAGACAACACTAGCCAAAAACATTCAGTACTTC.

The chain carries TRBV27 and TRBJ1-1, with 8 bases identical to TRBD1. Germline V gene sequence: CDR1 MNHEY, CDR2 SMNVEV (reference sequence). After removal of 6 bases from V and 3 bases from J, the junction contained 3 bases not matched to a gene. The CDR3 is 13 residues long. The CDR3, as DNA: TGTGCCAGCAGGGACAGGGTCCACACTGAAGCTTTCTTT. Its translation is CASRDRVHTEAFF.

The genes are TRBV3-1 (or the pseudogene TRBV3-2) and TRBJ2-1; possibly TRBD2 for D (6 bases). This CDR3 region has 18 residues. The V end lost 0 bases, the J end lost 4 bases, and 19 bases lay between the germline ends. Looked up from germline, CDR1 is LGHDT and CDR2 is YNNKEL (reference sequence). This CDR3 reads CASSQDGSSGLRYNEQFF. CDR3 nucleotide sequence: TGTGCCAGCAGCCAAGACGGTAGCTCGGGACTGAGGTACAATGAGCAGTTCTTC.

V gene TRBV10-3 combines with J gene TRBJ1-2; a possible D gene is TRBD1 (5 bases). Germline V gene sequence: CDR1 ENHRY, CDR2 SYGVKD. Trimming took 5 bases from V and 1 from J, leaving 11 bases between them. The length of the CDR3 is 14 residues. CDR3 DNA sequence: TGTGCCATCAGTACGACAGCCCTTAACTATGGCTACACCTTC. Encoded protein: CAISTTALNYGYTF.

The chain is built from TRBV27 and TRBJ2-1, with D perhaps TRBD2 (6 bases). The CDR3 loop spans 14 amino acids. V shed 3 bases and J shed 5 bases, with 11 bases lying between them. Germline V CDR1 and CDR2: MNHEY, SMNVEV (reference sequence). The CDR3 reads CASSFGRSNNEQFF. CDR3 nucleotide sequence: TGTGCCAGCAGTTTCGGGAGAAGTAACAATGAGCAGTTCTTC.

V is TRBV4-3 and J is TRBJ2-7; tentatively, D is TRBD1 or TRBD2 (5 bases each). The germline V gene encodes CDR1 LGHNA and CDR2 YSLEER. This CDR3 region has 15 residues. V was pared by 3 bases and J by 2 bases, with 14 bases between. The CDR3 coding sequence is TGCGCCAGCAGCCAGGCTCCCGGGACGACCTACGAGCAGTACTTC. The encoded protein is CASSQAPGTTYEQYF.

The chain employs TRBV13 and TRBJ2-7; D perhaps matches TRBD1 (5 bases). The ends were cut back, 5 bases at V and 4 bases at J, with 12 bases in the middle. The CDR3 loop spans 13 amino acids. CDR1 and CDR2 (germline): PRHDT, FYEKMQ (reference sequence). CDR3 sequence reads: CASSEPDRYEQYF. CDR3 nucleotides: TGTGCCAGCAGCGAACCTGACAGATACGAGCAGTACTTC.

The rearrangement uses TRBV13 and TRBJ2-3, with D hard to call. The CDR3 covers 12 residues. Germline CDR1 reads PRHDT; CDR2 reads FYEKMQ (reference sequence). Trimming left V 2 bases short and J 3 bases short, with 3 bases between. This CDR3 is CASSLYTDTQYF. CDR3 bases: TGTGCCAGCAGCTTATATACAGATACGCAGTATTTT.

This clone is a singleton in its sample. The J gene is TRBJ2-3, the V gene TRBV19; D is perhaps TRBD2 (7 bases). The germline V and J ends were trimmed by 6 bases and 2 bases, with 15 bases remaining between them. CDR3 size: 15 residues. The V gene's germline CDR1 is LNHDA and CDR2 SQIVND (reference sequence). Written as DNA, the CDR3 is TGTGCCAGTAGGCTCATGGGGGGGGCCACAGATACGCAGTATTTT. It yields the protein CASRLMGGATDTQYF.

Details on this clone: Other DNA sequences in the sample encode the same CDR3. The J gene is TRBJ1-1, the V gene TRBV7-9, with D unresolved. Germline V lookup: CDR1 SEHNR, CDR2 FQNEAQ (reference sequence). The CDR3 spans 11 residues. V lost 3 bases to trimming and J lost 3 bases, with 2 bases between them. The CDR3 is CASSFDTEAFF. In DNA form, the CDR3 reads TGTGCCAGCAGCTTCGACACTGAAGCTTTCTTT.

The CDR3 loop reads CASSEPPGGSSPLHF. The CDR3 DNA is TGTGCCAGCAGTGAACCCCCAGGGGGCAGTTCACCCCTCCACTTT. This sequence joins TRBV6-1 and TRBJ1-6, with 8 bases fitting TRBD1. The CDR3 length is 15 residues. Looked up from germline, CDR1 is MNHNS and CDR2 is SASEGT. J was trimmed by 9 bases and V by 2 bases; bases with no gene match: 6.

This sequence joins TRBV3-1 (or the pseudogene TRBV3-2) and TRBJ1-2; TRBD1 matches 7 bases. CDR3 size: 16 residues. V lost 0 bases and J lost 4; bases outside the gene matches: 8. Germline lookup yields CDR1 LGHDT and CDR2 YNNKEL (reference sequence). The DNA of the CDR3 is TGTGCCAGCAGCCAAGATCGAACAGGGGAACTCTATGGCTACACCTTC. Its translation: CASSQDRTGELYGYTF.

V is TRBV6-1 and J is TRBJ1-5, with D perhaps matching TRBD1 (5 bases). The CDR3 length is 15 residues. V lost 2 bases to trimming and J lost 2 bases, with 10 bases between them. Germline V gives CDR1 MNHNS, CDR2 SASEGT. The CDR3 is CASSEWGTGNQPQHF. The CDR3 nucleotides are TGTGCCAGCAGTGAATGGGGGACTGGCAATCAGCCCCAGCATTTT.

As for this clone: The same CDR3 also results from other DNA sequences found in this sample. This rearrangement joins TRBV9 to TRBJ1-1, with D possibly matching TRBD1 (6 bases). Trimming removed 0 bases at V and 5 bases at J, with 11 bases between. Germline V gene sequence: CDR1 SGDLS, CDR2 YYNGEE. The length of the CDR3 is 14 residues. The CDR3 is CASSVGGAGTEAFF. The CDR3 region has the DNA TGTGCCAGCAGCGTAGGGGGGGCAGGGACTGAAGCTTTCTTT.

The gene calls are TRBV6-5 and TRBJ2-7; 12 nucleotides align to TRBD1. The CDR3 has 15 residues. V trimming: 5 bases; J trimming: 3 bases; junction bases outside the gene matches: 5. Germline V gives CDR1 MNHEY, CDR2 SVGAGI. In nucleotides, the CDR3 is TGTGCCAGCAGTCCGGGACAGGGGGCGAACTACGAGCAGTACTTC. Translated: CASSPGQGANYEQYF.

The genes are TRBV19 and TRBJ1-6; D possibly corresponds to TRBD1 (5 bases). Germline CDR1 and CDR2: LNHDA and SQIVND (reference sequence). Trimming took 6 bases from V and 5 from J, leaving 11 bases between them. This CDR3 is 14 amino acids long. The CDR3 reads CASRLDRDNSPLHF. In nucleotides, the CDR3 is TGTGCCAGTAGACTCGACAGAGATAATTCACCCCTCCACTTT.

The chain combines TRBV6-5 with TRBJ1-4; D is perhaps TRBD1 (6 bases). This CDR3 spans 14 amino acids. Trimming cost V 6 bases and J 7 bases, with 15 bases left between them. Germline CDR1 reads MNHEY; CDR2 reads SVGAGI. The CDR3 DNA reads TGTGCCAGCAGCTCAGGGGAGGAGGGTGAAAAACTGTTTTTT. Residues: CASSSGEEGEKLFF.

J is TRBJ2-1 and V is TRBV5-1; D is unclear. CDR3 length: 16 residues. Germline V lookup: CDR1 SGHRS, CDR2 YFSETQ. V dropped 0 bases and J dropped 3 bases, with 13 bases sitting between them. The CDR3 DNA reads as TGCGCCAGCAGCTTGGCAACAAGACCTTTCTACAATGAGCAGTTCTTC. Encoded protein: CASSLATRPFYNEQFF.